These T cell receptor beta chains were read from a single sample in a study of OX40 agonist ivuxolimab in advanced cancers. The method was immunoSEQ multiplex PCR; TCRdb's version includes in-frame clones alone and lacks a portion of them. The repertoire includes 65,000 to 90,000 clones, approximately 85% of them detected once, and approximately 0.63% sits in the top ten. This specimen was CD4+ or CD8+ T cells sorted from blood, taken in a trial of the OX40 agonist ivuxolimab. These TCRs come from an adult with an advanced solid tumor such as melanoma, head and neck, liver or kidney cancer. Each CDR3 is given with its conserved first and last residue. The order of the fields is V gene, clone size, D gene, J gene, CDR3 protein, CDR3 DNA. The D gene is left open where the match is weak. Clone size is not always given. Where it is, it says once, few, many or a class for expanded clones.

v_call: TRBV29-1; clone_size: -; d_call: -; j_call: TRBJ2-7; cdr3_aa: CSVETLRGSYSYEQYF; cdr3_nt: TGCAGCGTTGAAACCCTCCGGGGCAGCTACTCCTACGAGCAGTACTTC
v_call: TRBV7-9; clone_size: -; d_call: TRBD2; j_call: TRBJ2-3; cdr3_aa: CASSSRGAGGETDTQYF; cdr3_nt: TGTGCCAGCAGCTCCCGAGGCGCGGGGGGAGAAACAGATACGCAGTATTTT
v_call: TRBV5-1; clone_size: few; d_call: TRBD1; j_call: TRBJ2-2; cdr3_aa: CASSPTTGSAGELFF; cdr3_nt: TGCGCCAGCAGCCCAACGACAGGGTCAGCCGGGGAGCTGTTTTTT
v_call: TRBV11-1; clone_size: -; d_call: TRBD1; j_call: TRBJ1-2; cdr3_aa: CASSLGQGDGYTF; cdr3_nt: TGTGCCAGCAGCTTAGGACAGGGCGATGGCTACACCTTC
v_call: TRBV10-3; clone_size: -; d_call: -; j_call: TRBJ2-5; cdr3_aa: CAIAGQQGSQYF; cdr3_nt: TGTGCCATCGCTGGCCAACAGGGATCCCAGTACTTC
v_call: TRBV6-6; clone_size: -; d_call: -; j_call: TRBJ2-7; cdr3_aa: CASRPDSYEQYF; cdr3_nt: TGTGCCAGCAGACCGGACTCCTACGAGCAGTACTTC
v_call: TRBV18; clone_size: -; d_call: TRBD2; j_call: TRBJ2-2; cdr3_aa: CASSPSASGGLNTGELFF; cdr3_nt: TGTGCCAGCTCACCATCTGCTAGCGGGGGACTTAACACCGGGGAGCTGTTTTTT
v_call: TRBV9; clone_size: -; d_call: TRBD2; j_call: TRBJ2-7; cdr3_aa: CASSVEVGSGGYEQYF; cdr3_nt: TGTGCCAGCAGCGTAGAGGTGGGGAGCGGGGGTTACGAGCAGTACTTC
v_call: TRBV10-2; clone_size: -; d_call: -; j_call: TRBJ2-2; cdr3_aa: CASGTGTSQLNTGELFF; cdr3_nt: TGCGCCAGCGGTACCGGGACTTCCCAATTGAACACTGGGGAGCTGTTTTTT
v_call: TRBV18; clone_size: -; d_call: -; j_call: TRBJ1-1; cdr3_aa: CASSPPGASLNTEAFF; cdr3_nt: TGTGCCAGCTCACCACCGGGGGCCAGCTTGAACACTGAAGCTTTCTTT
v_call: TRBV19; clone_size: -; d_call: -; j_call: TRBJ1-1; cdr3_aa: CASSNGGRQAMNTEAFF; cdr3_nt: TGTGCCAGTAGTAATGGGGGTCGACAGGCCATGAACACTGAAGCTTTCTTT
v_call: TRBV4-3; clone_size: -; d_call: TRBD2; j_call: TRBJ2-3; cdr3_aa: CASSQDIIAGASNTQYF; cdr3_nt: TGCGCCAGCAGCCAAGATATAATAGCGGGGGCCTCGAATACGCAGTATTTT
v_call: TRBV5-1; clone_size: once; d_call: TRBD1; j_call: TRBJ1-3; cdr3_aa: CASRYDPGTDSGNTIYF; cdr3_nt: TGCGCCAGCCGTTACGACCCCGGGACAGACTCTGGAAACACCATATATTTT
v_call: TRBV2; clone_size: -; d_call: -; j_call: TRBJ2-3; cdr3_aa: CASLPGHTDTQYF; cdr3_nt: TGTGCCAGCTTGCCGGGGCACACAGATACGCAGTATTTT
v_call: TRBV29-1; clone_size: -; d_call: TRBD1; j_call: TRBJ2-1; cdr3_aa: CSVDRAGNEQFF; cdr3_nt: TGCAGCGTGGACAGGGCTGGCAATGAGCAGTTCTTC
v_call: TRBV7-2; clone_size: -; d_call: -; j_call: TRBJ1-5; cdr3_aa: CASSYHPSNQPQHF; cdr3_nt: TGTGCCAGCAGCTACCACCCTAGCAATCAGCCCCAGCATTTT
v_call: TRBV6-1; clone_size: -; d_call: -; j_call: TRBJ1-5; cdr3_aa: CASSSRQDQPQHF; cdr3_nt: TGTGCCAGCAGTTCACGCCAGGATCAGCCCCAGCATTTT
v_call: TRBV30; clone_size: -; d_call: TRBD1; j_call: TRBJ2-7; cdr3_aa: CAWSFLRGSEQYF; cdr3_nt: TGTGCCTGGAGTTTTCTCAGGGGGTCAGAGCAGTACTTC
v_call: TRBV10-3; clone_size: -; d_call: -; j_call: TRBJ2-1; cdr3_aa: CAISERERSYNEQFF; cdr3_nt: TGTGCCATCAGTGAACGTGAGCGGAGTTACAATGAGCAGTTCTTC
v_call: TRBV7-2; clone_size: -; d_call: -; j_call: TRBJ2-1; cdr3_aa: CASSLGSVPNNEQFF; cdr3_nt: TGTGCCAGCAGCTTAGGGTCGGTCCCTAACAATGAGCAGTTCTTC
v_call: TRBV30; clone_size: -; d_call: -; j_call: TRBJ2-2; cdr3_aa: CAWSQAGELFF; cdr3_nt: TGTGCCTGGAGCCAGGCTGGGGAGCTGTTTTTT
v_call: TRBV6-5; clone_size: -; d_call: TRBD1; j_call: TRBJ1-3; cdr3_aa: CASMTGVGNTIYF; cdr3_nt: TGTGCCAGCATGACAGGGGTGGGCAACACCATATATTTT
v_call: TRBV9; clone_size: once; d_call: -; j_call: TRBJ1-2; cdr3_aa: CASSVDGNYGYTF; cdr3_nt: TGTGCCAGCAGCGTCGACGGGAACTATGGCTACACCTTC
v_call: TRBV19; clone_size: -; d_call: TRBD1; j_call: TRBJ1-5; cdr3_aa: CASSIEQGSGNQPQHF; cdr3_nt: TGTGCCAGTAGTATAGAACAGGGGAGTGGGAATCAGCCCCAGCATTTT
v_call: TRBV30; clone_size: -; d_call: TRBD1; j_call: TRBJ2-7; cdr3_aa: CAWSEAGGWYEQYF; cdr3_nt: TGTGCCTGGAGTGAGGCAGGGGGCTGGTACGAGCAGTACTTC
v_call: TRBV19; clone_size: -; d_call: -; j_call: TRBJ1-4; cdr3_aa: CASSPGGGANEKLFF; cdr3_nt: TGTGCCAGTAGTCCCGGCGGGGGAGCTAATGAAAAACTGTTTTTT
v_call: TRBV5-6; clone_size: -; d_call: -; j_call: TRBJ2-3; cdr3_aa: CASSPFSTDTQYF; cdr3_nt: TGTGCCAGCAGCCCGTTTAGCACAGATACGCAGTATTTT
v_call: TRBV5-4; clone_size: -; d_call: -; j_call: TRBJ1-4; cdr3_aa: CASSHRTEEKLFF; cdr3_nt: TGTGCCAGCAGCCATAGGACCGAAGAAAAACTGTTTTTT
v_call: TRBV5-6; clone_size: -; d_call: TRBD2; j_call: TRBJ2-1; cdr3_aa: CASSLGGGIINEQFF; cdr3_nt: TGTGCCAGCAGCTTGGGCGGGGGGATTATCAATGAGCAGTTCTTC
v_call: TRBV11-2; clone_size: -; d_call: TRBD2; j_call: TRBJ2-5; cdr3_aa: CASSLFKGGRETQYF; cdr3_nt: TGTGCCAGCAGCTTATTTAAGGGAGGGAGAGAGACCCAGTACTTC
v_call: TRBV6-1; clone_size: -; d_call: -; j_call: TRBJ1-2; cdr3_aa: CATAREGPGSGGYTF; cdr3_nt: TGTGCCACGGCCCGGGAGGGTCCGGGTTCTGGTGGCTACACCTTC
v_call: TRBV5-1; clone_size: -; d_call: -; j_call: TRBJ1-1; cdr3_aa: CASRPGTSNTEAFF; cdr3_nt: TGCGCCAGCAGACCCGGGACAAGCAACACTGAAGCTTTCTTT
v_call: TRBV19; clone_size: -; d_call: TRBD1; j_call: TRBJ1-6; cdr3_aa: CASSIAQGEVSPLHF; cdr3_nt: TGTGCCAGTAGTATAGCCCAGGGGGAAGTATCACCCCTCCACTTT
v_call: TRBV6-1; clone_size: -; d_call: -; j_call: TRBJ1-2; cdr3_aa: CASSARDFGFYGYTF; cdr3_nt: TGTGCCAGCAGTGCCCGGGACTTCGGATTCTATGGCTACACCTTC
v_call: TRBV9; clone_size: few; d_call: -; j_call: TRBJ2-6; cdr3_aa: CAPEGSGANVLTF; cdr3_nt: TGTGCCCCCGAAGGCTCTGGGGCCAACGTCCTGACTTTC
v_call: TRBV2; clone_size: -; d_call: -; j_call: TRBJ2-7; cdr3_aa: CASSDFTSFERPYEQYF; cdr3_nt: TGTGCCAGCAGTGACTTTACAAGCTTTGAAAGACCTTACGAGCAGTACTTC
v_call: TRBV27; clone_size: few; d_call: TRBD2; j_call: TRBJ2-2; cdr3_aa: CASTQLAGGGNTGELFF; cdr3_nt: TGTGCCAGCACCCAACTAGCGGGGGGCGGTAACACCGGGGAGCTGTTTTTT
v_call: TRBV28; clone_size: -; d_call: -; j_call: TRBJ1-2; cdr3_aa: CASSLLGWAQDRNYNGYTF; cdr3_nt: TGTGCCAGCAGTTTACTCGGCTGGGCCCAAGACAGGAATTATAATGGCTACACCTTC
v_call: TRBV9; clone_size: -; d_call: TRBD2; j_call: TRBJ2-5; cdr3_aa: CASSVGTSKETQYF; cdr3_nt: TGTGCCAGCAGCGTAGGGACTAGTAAAGAGACCCAGTACTTC
v_call: TRBV29-1; clone_size: few; d_call: TRBD1; j_call: TRBJ1-5; cdr3_aa: CSASPGTGGPQHF; cdr3_nt: TGCAGCGCGAGTCCCGGGACAGGAGGGCCCCAGCATTTT
v_call: TRBV9; clone_size: -; d_call: -; j_call: TRBJ1-1; cdr3_aa: CASSLLPEAFF; cdr3_nt: TGTGCCAGCAGCCTATTACCCGAAGCTTTCTTT
v_call: TRBV7-2; clone_size: -; d_call: -; j_call: TRBJ1-6; cdr3_aa: CASSLPGFPLHF; cdr3_nt: TGTGCCAGCAGCTTACCCGGGTTCCCCCTCCACTTT
v_call: TRBV7-9; clone_size: once; d_call: TRBD1; j_call: TRBJ1-1; cdr3_aa: CAITGQGAIMNTEAFF; cdr3_nt: TGTGCCATCACGGGACAGGGGGCTATTATGAACACTGAAGCTTTCTTT
v_call: TRBV27; clone_size: -; d_call: TRBD1; j_call: TRBJ1-2; cdr3_aa: CASGATGGTSGYTF; cdr3_nt: TGTGCCAGCGGGGCGACAGGGGGCACAAGTGGCTACACCTTC
v_call: TRBV2; clone_size: -; d_call: TRBD1; j_call: TRBJ1-5; cdr3_aa: CAGRDREVNQPQHF; cdr3_nt: TGTGCCGGCAGGGACAGGGAGGTCAATCAGCCCCAGCATTTT
v_call: TRBV12-5; clone_size: -; d_call: TRBD2; j_call: TRBJ2-3; cdr3_aa: CASGPQAGVLKTDTQYF; cdr3_nt: TGTGCTAGTGGTCCTCAAGCGGGGGTACTTAAGACAGATACGCAGTATTTT
v_call: TRBV18; clone_size: -; d_call: TRBD1; j_call: TRBJ1-2; cdr3_aa: CASSRGQGEGYTF; cdr3_nt: TGTGCCAGCTCACGGGGACAGGGAGAAGGCTACACCTTC
v_call: TRBV14; clone_size: few; d_call: TRBD2; j_call: TRBJ2-3; cdr3_aa: CASSQDSGADTQYF; cdr3_nt: TGTGCCAGCAGCCAAGATAGCGGGGCAGATACGCAGTATTTT